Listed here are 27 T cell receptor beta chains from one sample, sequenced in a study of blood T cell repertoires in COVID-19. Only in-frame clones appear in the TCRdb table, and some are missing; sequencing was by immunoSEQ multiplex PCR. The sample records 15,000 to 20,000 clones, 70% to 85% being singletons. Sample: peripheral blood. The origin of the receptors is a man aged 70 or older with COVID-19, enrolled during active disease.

The CDR3 here is CASSMAGTGGGEQYF. CDR3 sequence (DNA): TGTGCCAGTAGTATGGCCGGGACAGGGGGCGGGGAGCAGTACTTC. The gene calls are TRBV19 and TRBJ2-7, with TRBD1 identical over 12 bases. V was clipped by 3 bases and J by 7 bases; unmatched bases: 7. CDR1 LNHDA and CDR2 SQIVND come from the germline V gene (reference sequence). The CDR3 extends over 15 amino acids.

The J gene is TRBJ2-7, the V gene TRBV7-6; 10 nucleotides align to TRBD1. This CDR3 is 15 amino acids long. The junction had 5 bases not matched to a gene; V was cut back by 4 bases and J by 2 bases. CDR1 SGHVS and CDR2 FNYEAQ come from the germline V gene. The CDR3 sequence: CASSSGQGFPYEQYF. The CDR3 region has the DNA TGTGCCAGCAGCTCGGGACAGGGGTTCCCCTACGAGCAGTACTTC. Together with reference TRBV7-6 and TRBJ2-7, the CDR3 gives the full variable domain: GAGVSQSPRYKVTKRGQDVALRCDPISGHVSLYWYRQALGQGPEFLTYFNYEAQQDKSGLPNDRFSAERPEGSISTLTIQRTEQRDSAMYRCASSSGQGFPYEQYFGPGTRLTVT.

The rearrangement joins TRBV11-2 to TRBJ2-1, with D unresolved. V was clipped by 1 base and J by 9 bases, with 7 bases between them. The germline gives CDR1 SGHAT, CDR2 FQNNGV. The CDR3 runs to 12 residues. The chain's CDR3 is CASSLGRLEQFF. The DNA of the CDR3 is TGTGCCAGCAGCTTAGGGCGGCTTGAGCAGTTCTTC.

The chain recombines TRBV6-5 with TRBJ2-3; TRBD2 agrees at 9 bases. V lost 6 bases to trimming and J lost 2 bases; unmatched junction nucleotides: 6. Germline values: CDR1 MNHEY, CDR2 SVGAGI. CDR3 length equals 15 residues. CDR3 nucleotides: TGTGCCAGCAGGCTTAGCGGGAGCAACACAGATACGCAGTATTTT. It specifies CASRLSGSNTDTQYF.

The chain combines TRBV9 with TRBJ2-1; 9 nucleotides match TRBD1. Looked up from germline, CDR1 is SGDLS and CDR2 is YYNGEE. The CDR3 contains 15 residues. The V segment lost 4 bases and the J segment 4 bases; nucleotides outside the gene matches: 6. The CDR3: CASSRDRVVYNEQFF. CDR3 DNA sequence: TGTGCCAGCAGCCGGGACAGGGTTGTTTACAATGAGCAGTTCTTC.

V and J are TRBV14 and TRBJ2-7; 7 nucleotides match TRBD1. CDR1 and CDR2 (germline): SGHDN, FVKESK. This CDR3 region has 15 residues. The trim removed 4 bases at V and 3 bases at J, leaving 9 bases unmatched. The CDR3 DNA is TGTGCCAGCAGCCGATCAACGACAGGGCTCTACGAGCAGTACTTC. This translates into CASSRSTTGLYEQYF. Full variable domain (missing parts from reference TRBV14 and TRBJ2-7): EAGVTQFPSHSVIEKGQTVTLRCDPISGHDNLYWYRRVMGKEIKFLLHFVKESKQDESGMPNNRFLAERTGGTYSTLKVQPAELEDSGVYFCASSRSTTGLYEQYFGPGTRLTVT.

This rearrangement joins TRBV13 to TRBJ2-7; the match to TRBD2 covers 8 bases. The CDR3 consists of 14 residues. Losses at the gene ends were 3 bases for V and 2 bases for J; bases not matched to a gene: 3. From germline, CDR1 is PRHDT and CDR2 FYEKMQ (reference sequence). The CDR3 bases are TGTGCCAGCAGCTTGGGTAGCGGGACCTACGAGCAGTACTTC. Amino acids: CASSLGSGTYEQYF.

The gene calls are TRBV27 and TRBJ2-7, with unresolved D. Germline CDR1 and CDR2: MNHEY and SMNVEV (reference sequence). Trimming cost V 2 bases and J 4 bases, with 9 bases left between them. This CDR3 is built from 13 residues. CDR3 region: CASSLTSWYEQYF. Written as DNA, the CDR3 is TGTGCCAGCAGTTTAACCAGTTGGTACGAGCAGTACTTC.

The CDR3 DNA sequence: TGCACCTCCGCCCGAGGGCCGAACACTGAAGCTTTCTTT. Protein product: CTSARGPNTEAFF. The rearrangement joins TRBV29-1 to TRBJ1-1; D gene ambiguous. Germline CDR1 and CDR2: SQVTM and ANQGSEA. The CDR3 spans 13 residues.

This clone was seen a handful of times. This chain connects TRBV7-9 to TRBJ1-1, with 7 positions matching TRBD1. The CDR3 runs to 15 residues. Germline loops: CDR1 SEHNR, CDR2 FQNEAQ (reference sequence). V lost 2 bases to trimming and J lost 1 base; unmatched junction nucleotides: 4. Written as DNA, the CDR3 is TGTGCCAGCAGCTTAAGGGGGCGAAAGAACACTGAAGCTTTCTTT. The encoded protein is CASSLRGRKNTEAFF.

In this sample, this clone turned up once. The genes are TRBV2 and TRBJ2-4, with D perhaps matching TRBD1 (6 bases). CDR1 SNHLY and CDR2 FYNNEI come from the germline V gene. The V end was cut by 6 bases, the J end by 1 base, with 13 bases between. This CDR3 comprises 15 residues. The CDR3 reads CASRPSRGAKNIQYF. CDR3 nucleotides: TGTGCCAGCAGGCCCTCGAGGGGGGCCAAAAACATTCAGTACTTC.

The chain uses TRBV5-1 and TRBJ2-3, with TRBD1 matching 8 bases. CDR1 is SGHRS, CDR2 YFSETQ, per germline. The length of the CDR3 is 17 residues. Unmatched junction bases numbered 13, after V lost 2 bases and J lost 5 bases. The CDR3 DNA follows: TGCGCCAGCAGCTTCGCTTACGCAGGGGGCGGAGAAGATACGCAGTATTTT. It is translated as CASSFAYAGGGEDTQYF.

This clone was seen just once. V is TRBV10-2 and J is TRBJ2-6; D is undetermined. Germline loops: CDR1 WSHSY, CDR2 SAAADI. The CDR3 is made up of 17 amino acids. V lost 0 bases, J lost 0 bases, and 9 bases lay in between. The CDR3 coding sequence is TGCGCCAGCAGTGAGTCCACCACAGCCTCTGGGGCCAACGTCCTGACTTTC. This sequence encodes CASSESTTASGANVLTF.

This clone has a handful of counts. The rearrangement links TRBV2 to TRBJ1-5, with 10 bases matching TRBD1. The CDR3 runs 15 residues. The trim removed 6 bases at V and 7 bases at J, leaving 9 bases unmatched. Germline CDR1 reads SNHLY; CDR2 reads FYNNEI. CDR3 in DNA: TGTGCCAGCAGGCGCGACAGGGGGCTCGGACAGCCCCAGCATTTT. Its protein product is CASRRDRGLGQPQHF.

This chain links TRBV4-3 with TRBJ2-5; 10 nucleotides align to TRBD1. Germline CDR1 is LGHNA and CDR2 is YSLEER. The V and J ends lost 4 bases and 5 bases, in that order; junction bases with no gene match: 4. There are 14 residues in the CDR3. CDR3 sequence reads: CASSRGQGLETQYF. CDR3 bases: TGCGCCAGCAGCCGGGGACAGGGGCTGGAGACCCAGTACTTC.

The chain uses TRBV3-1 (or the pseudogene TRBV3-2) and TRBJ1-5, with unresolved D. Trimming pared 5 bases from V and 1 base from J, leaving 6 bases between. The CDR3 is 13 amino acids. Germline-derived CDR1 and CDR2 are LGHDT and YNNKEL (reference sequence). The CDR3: CASSAQSNQPQHF. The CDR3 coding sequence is TGTGCCAGCAGCGCCCAGAGCAATCAGCCCCAGCATTTT.

CDR3 sequence reads: CASSEGGEWATEAFF. DNA of the CDR3: TGTGCCAGCAGTGAGGGGGGGGAATGGGCCACTGAAGCTTTCTTT. J is TRBJ1-1 and V is TRBV25-1; D possibly corresponds to TRBD1 (5 bases). V dropped 3 bases and J dropped 4 bases, with 15 bases sitting between them. Germline V CDR1 and CDR2: MGHDK, SYGVNS. This CDR3 has 15 residues.

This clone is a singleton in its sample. The CDR3 DNA reads as TGTGCCGTCCTGGCCCGGGGATCCTACGAGCAGTACTTC. As protein: CAVLARGSYEQYF. V is TRBV10-3 and J is TRBJ2-7; tentative D call: TRBD2 (5 bases). Germline V gene lookup returns CDR1 ENHRY and CDR2 SYGVKD. The CDR3 covers 13 residues. V lost 11 bases and J lost 1, with 15 bases in between.

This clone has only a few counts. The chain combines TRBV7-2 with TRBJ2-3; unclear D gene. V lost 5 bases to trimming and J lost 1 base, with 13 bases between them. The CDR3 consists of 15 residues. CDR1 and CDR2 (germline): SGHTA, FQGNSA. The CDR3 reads CASSPRPLGTDTQYF. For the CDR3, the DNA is TGTGCCAGCAGCCCTAGACCGTTGGGCACAGATACGCAGTATTTT.

CDR3 coding DNA: TGTGCCAGCTCACTCGGGACAGGGGAAGCACCCCTCCACTTT. It translates to CASSLGTGEAPLHF. The rearrangement uses TRBV18 and TRBJ1-6; 10 bases line up with TRBD1. V shed 4 bases, J shed 11 bases, and the junction held 5 bases outside the gene matches. The CDR3 length is 14 residues. Germline V lookup: CDR1 KGHSH, CDR2 LQKENI.

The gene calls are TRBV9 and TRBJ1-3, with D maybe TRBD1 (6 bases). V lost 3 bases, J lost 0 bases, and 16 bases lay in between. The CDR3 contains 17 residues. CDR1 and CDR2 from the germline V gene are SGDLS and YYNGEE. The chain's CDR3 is CASSAPGGLFSGNTIYF. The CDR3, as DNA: TGTGCCAGCAGCGCCCCGGGGGGGCTCTTCTCTGGAAACACCATATATTTT.

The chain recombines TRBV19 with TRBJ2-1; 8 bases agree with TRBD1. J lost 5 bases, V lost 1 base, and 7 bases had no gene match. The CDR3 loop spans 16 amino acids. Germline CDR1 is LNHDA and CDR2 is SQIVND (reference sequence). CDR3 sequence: CASSIGDRRGNNEQFF. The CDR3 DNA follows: TGTGCCAGTAGTATAGGGGACAGGAGGGGTAACAATGAGCAGTTCTTC.

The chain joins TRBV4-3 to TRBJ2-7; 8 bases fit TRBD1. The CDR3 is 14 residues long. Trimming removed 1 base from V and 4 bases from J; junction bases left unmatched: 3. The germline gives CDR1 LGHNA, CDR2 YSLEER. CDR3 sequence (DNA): TGCGCCAGCAGCCAAGTGACAGGGGAATACGAGCAGTACTTC. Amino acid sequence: CASSQVTGEYEQYF.

The CDR3 DNA follows: TGTGCCAGCAGCGTGAGCGGGGGGGCCAGTAATGAGCAGTTCTTC. Translating gives CASSVSGGASNEQFF. The rearrangement joins TRBV9 to TRBJ2-1, with 10 bases identical to TRBD2. Germline loops: CDR1 SGDLS, CDR2 YYNGEE. V trimming: 2 bases; J trimming: 7 bases; junction bases outside the gene matches: 6. The CDR3 runs 15 residues.

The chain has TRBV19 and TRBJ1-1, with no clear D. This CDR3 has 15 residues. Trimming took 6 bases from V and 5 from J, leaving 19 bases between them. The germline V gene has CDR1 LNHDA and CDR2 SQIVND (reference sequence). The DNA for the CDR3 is TGTGCCAGTAGAAGGAAATCGCAGGTACAGACTGAAGCTTTCTTT. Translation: CASRRKSQVQTEAFF.

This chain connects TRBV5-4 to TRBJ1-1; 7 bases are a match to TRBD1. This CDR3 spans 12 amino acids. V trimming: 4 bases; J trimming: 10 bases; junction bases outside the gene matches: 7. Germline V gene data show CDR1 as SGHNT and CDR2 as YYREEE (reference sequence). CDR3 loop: CASSMDQGGAFF. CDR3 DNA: TGTGCCAGCAGCATGGACCAGGGGGGAGCTTTCTTT.

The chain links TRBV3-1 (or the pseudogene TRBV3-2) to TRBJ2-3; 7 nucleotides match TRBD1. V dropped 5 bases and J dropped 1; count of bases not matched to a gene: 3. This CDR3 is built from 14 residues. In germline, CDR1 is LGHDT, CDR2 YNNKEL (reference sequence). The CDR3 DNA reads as TGTGCCAGCAGCTTTACAGGGGGCACAGATACGCAGTATTTT. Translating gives CASSFTGGTDTQYF.